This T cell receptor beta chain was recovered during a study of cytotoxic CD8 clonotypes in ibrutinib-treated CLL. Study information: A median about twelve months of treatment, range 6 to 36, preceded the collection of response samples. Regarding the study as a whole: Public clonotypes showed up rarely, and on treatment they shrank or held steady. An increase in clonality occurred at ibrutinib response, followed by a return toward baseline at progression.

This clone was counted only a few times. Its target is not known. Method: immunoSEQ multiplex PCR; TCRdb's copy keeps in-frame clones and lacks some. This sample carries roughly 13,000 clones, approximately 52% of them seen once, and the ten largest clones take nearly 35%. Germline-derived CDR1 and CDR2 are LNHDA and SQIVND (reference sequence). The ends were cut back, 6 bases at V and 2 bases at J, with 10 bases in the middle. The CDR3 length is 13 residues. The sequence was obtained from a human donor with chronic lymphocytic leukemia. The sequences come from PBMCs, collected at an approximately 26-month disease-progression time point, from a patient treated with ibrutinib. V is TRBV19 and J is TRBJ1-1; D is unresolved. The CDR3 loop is CASSDYLNTEAFF. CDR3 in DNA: TGTGCCAGTAGCGATTACCTTAACACTGAAGCTTTCTTT.